Sequencing of this TCR beta chain was carried out in a study of T cell responses to AZD1222 COVID-19 vaccine. With regard to this clone: Its antigen is as yet unknown.

Study outcomes and limitations: Baseline seropositives among AZD1222 recipients totaled only 6 or 7.

Trimming left V 8 bases short and J 6 bases short, with 13 bases between. This CDR3 has 12 amino acids. Looked up from germline, CDR1 is LNHDA and CDR2 is SQIVND (reference sequence). The method was immunoSEQ multiplex PCR; TCRdb's version includes in-frame clones alone and lacks a portion of them. Among roughly 170,000 clones listed, 90% were seen once. The material sequenced was peripheral blood, taken on day 0 of AZD1222 vaccination. The J gene is TRBJ1-1, the V gene TRBV19; D might be TRBD1 (5 bases). This receptor was identified in an adult in good health. CDR3 in amino acids: CASRLGGAEAFF. Written as DNA, the CDR3 is TGTGCCAGTCGGCTCGGGGGGGCTGAAGCTTTCTTT.